The rows below give T cell receptor beta chains drawn from one sample of a study of blood T cell repertoires in COVID-19. TCRdb keeps only in-frame clones here, not all; method: immunoSEQ multiplex PCR. Of about 200,000 clones listed, 83% are singletons. Sequenced: PBMCs or T cells enriched from blood (not recorded which). These receptors were taken from a woman between 50 and 59 years old who had been exposed to COVID-19. CDR3s include the opening cysteine and the closing phenylalanine or tryptophan. A D gene is named only where the DNA matches it firmly. Not all rows give a size; the values are once, few, many and, for expanded clones, a class.

D: .
size: few
J: TRBJ2-7
V: TRBV7-2
DNA: TGTGCCAGCAGCTCCCGAGGACGGGAACCCTTCTCCTACGAGCAGTACTTC
CDR3: CASSSRGREPFSYEQYF

D: TRBD1
size: .
J: TRBJ1-1
V: TRBV12-3/TRBV12-4
DNA: TGTGCCAGCAGCCGCGACAGGGCGTCAGCTTTCTTT
CDR3: CASSRDRASAFF

D: .
size: once
J: TRBJ1-4
V: TRBV18
DNA: TGTGCCAGCTCACGCGAAAATGAAAAACTGTTTTTT
CDR3: CASSRENEKLFF

D: .
size: .
J: TRBJ2-6
V: TRBV7-3
DNA: TGTGCCAGCAGCTTAGATAGAGCGTCTGGGGCCAACGTCCTGACTTTC
CDR3: CASSLDRASGANVLTF

D: .
size: .
J: TRBJ2-4
V: TRBV5-6
DNA: TGTGCCAGCAGCTTGTCCGGTACGGGGGACATTCAGTACTTC
CDR3: CASSLSGTGDIQYF

D: .
size: .
J: TRBJ1-6
V: TRBV11-1
DNA: TGTGCCAGCAGCTTGGGCAGCAATTCACCCCTCCACTTT
CDR3: CASSLGSNSPLHF

D: TRBD2
size: once
J: TRBJ2-1
V: TRBV24-1
DNA: TGTGCCACCGCCTCTAGCGGGGGTATCGACAATGAGCAGTTCTTC
CDR3: CATASSGGIDNEQFF

D: TRBD2
size: .
J: TRBJ2-1
V: TRBV9
DNA: TGTGCCAGCAGCGTTGGTCTAGCGGGGGACAATGAGCAGTTCTTC
CDR3: CASSVGLAGDNEQFF

D: TRBD1
size: once
J: TRBJ2-2
V: TRBV11-2
DNA: TGTGCCAGCAGCGTTGGACAGGGGTCCGGGGAGCTGTTTTTT
CDR3: CASSVGQGSGELFF

D: .
size: .
J: TRBJ1-4
V: TRBV29-1
DNA: TGCAGCGTTGCCAGAACTAATGAAAAACTGTTTTTT
CDR3: CSVARTNEKLFF

D: .
size: .
J: TRBJ1-2
V: TRBV12-3/TRBV12-4
DNA: TGTGCCAGCACCGGTCCTGCGGATGGCTACACCTTC
CDR3: CASTGPADGYTF

D: .
size: .
J: TRBJ1-1
V: TRBV5-1
DNA: TGCGCCAGCAGCTTGGCCCCCAGGGCGAACACTGAAGCTTTCTTT
CDR3: CASSLAPRANTEAFF

D: .
size: .
J: TRBJ1-2
V: TRBV6-5
DNA: TGTGCCAGCAGTTACACCGGGTCGATGCTCTATGGCTACACCTTC
CDR3: CASSYTGSMLYGYTF

D: TRBD1
size: few
J: TRBJ1-2
V: TRBV13
DNA: TGTGCCAGCAGCCGAGGCAGGGGGAACTATGGCTACACCTTC
CDR3: CASSRGRGNYGYTF

D: TRBD1
size: once
J: TRBJ1-2
V: TRBV15
DNA: TGTGCCACCAGCAGAGCAAGGGGGCAAGGCTACACCTTC
CDR3: CATSRARGQGYTF

D: TRBD1
size: few
J: TRBJ1-3
V: TRBV19
DNA: TGTGCCAGTAGTACCTCGGGACAGGGTGGAAACACCATATATTTT
CDR3: CASSTSGQGGNTIYF

D: .
size: .
J: TRBJ1-1
V: TRBV4-3
DNA: TGCGCCAGCAGCCAAGGAGAGGGTAGCGCTGAAGCTTTCTTT
CDR3: CASSQGEGSAEAFF

D: .
size: .
J: TRBJ1-2
V: TRBV2
DNA: TGTGCCAGCGGGGCGGGGGGATCCTATGGCTACACCTTC
CDR3: CASGAGGSYGYTF

D: TRBD1
size: few
J: TRBJ1-2
V: TRBV2
DNA: TGTGCCAGCAGCGCAGACAGGGGGCAAGGCTACACCTTC
CDR3: CASSADRGQGYTF

D: .
size: .
J: TRBJ2-7
V: TRBV29-1
DNA: TGCAGCGTTGAACTGGACACCTACGAGCAGTACTTC
CDR3: CSVELDTYEQYF

D: .
size: .
J: TRBJ1-2
V: TRBV2
DNA: TGTGCCAGCCAGGCAGGGGATTATGGCTACACCTTC
CDR3: CASQAGDYGYTF

D: .
size: .
J: TRBJ2-2
V: TRBV9
DNA: TGTGCCAGCAGCGTAAGTTGGGGGGCGAACACCGGGGAGCTGTTTTTT
CDR3: CASSVSWGANTGELFF

D: TRBD1
size: .
J: TRBJ1-2
V: TRBV6-5
DNA: TGTGCCAGCAGTTACACCCGGAGGGGGCTCGACTATGGCTACACCTTC
CDR3: CASSYTRRGLDYGYTF

D: .
size: .
J: TRBJ2-1
V: TRBV19
DNA: TGTGCCAGTAGCCAAAATGCGCGGGTGGGCAATGAGCAGTTCTTC
CDR3: CASSQNARVGNEQFF

D: TRBD1
size: .
J: TRBJ2-7
V: TRBV19
DNA: TGTGCCAGTAATGACAGGGGGCGTGAGGACGAGCAGTACTTC
CDR3: CASNDRGREDEQYF

D: TRBD1
size: .
J: TRBJ2-7
V: TRBV27
DNA: TGTGCCAGCAGCCGAACAGGGGACAAAGGCTACGAGCAGTACTTC
CDR3: CASSRTGDKGYEQYF

D: .
size: .
J: TRBJ1-2
V: TRBV12-3/TRBV12-4
DNA: TGTGCCAGCAGTTTTGGGGGGTATCGTGGCTACACCTTC
CDR3: CASSFGGYRGYTF

D: TRBD1
size: .
J: TRBJ2-7
V: TRBV10-3
DNA: TGTGCCATCAGTGAGTCAAGGGGGCTGCACGAGCAGTACTTC
CDR3: CAISESRGLHEQYF

D: TRBD2
size: .
J: TRBJ2-3
V: TRBV27
DNA: TGTGCCAGCAGTCCCAGGTCTAGCGGGGGCCCAAGGAAAGATACGCAGTATTTT
CDR3: CASSPRSSGGPRKDTQYF

D: TRBD2
size: .
J: TRBJ2-1
V: TRBV7-2
DNA: TGTGCCAGCAGCTCGAGCGGGGGGGCCTGGGATGAGCAGTTCTTC
CDR3: CASSSSGGAWDEQFF

D: .
size: .
J: TRBJ2-1
V: TRBV24-1
DNA: TGTGCCACCAGTGATTTTACAGGGTTGAATGAGCAGTTCTTC
CDR3: CATSDFTGLNEQFF

D: TRBD1
size: .
J: TRBJ1-6
V: TRBV27
DNA: TGTGCCAGCAGTTTGGGGGACAGAAATTCACCCCTCCACTTT
CDR3: CASSLGDRNSPLHF

D: TRBD1
size: .
J: TRBJ2-7
V: TRBV30
DNA: TGTGCCTGGGGAGGGGGGACAGGGGGCTACGAGCAGTACTTC
CDR3: CAWGGGTGGYEQYF

D: .
size: .
J: TRBJ1-1
V: TRBV5-6
DNA: TGTGCCAGCAGCCCGGAGACAGGAGGAAACACTGAAGCTTTCTTT
CDR3: CASSPETGGNTEAFF

D: TRBD1
size: .
J: TRBJ1-5
V: TRBV6-5
DNA: TGTGCCAGCAGGCCGGGACAGGGGGCAGGACAGCCCCAGCATTTT
CDR3: CASRPGQGAGQPQHF

D: .
size: .
J: TRBJ1-1
V: TRBV14
DNA: TGTGCCAGCAGCGAGTGGGGGGGGAACACTGAAGCTTTCTTT
CDR3: CASSEWGGNTEAFF

D: .
size: .
J: TRBJ1-5
V: TRBV19
DNA: TGTGCCAGTAGTATAGGAGGCCGCCAGCGGGGGAGCAATCAGCCCCAGCATTTT
CDR3: CASSIGGRQRGSNQPQHF

D: .
size: .
J: TRBJ2-5
V: TRBV3-1/TRBV3-2
DNA: TGTGCCAGCAGCCCGATGCAGTACCAAGAGACCCAGTACTTC
CDR3: CASSPMQYQETQYF

D: .
size: .
J: TRBJ2-2
V: TRBV5-1
DNA: TGCGCCAGCAGCTCCCAGGGGAACAGCGGCGGGGAGCTGTTTTTT
CDR3: CASSSQGNSGGELFF

D: .
size: .
J: TRBJ2-5
V: TRBV29-1
DNA: TGCAGCGTTGAAGATTTGGGCGGGGGCCACAAGAAGACCCAGTACTTC
CDR3: CSVEDLGGGHKKTQYF

D: TRBD2
size: .
J: TRBJ2-5
V: TRBV5-6
DNA: TGTGCCACCTACCGACTAGCGGGCCAAGAGACCCAGTACTTC
CDR3: CATYRLAGQETQYF

D: TRBD1
size: .
J: TRBJ2-3
V: TRBV12-5
DNA: TGTGCTAGTGGTCCGACCCAGGGGGAATGGCAGACAGATACGCAGTATTTT
CDR3: CASGPTQGEWQTDTQYF

D: .
size: .
J: TRBJ2-3
V: TRBV24-1
DNA: TGTGCCACCAGCGGTAGGGGAGGTACAGATACGCAGTATTTT
CDR3: CATSGRGGTDTQYF

D: .
size: .
J: TRBJ2-5
V: TRBV18
DNA: TGTGCCAGCTCACCCGGAGAGACCCAGTACTTC
CDR3: CASSPGETQYF

D: TRBD1
size: .
J: TRBJ2-7
V: TRBV2
DNA: TGTGCCAGCAGTGAAATCGGCGACAGGGTGGGGTACGAGCAGTACTTC
CDR3: CASSEIGDRVGYEQYF

D: .
size: .
J: TRBJ1-4
V: TRBV11-2
DNA: TGTGCCAGCAGCCTCTGGGGCGATCGTGAAAAACTGTTTTTT
CDR3: CASSLWGDREKLFF

D: .
size: .
J: TRBJ2-1
V: TRBV12-3/TRBV12-4
DNA: TGTGCCAGCAGTTTTAACAGGGCCAATGAGCAGTTCTTC
CDR3: CASSFNRANEQFF

D: TRBD1
size: .
J: TRBJ2-3
V: TRBV10-3
DNA: TGTGCCATCAGTGACCCGGACAGGGGCACAGATACGCAGTATTTT
CDR3: CAISDPDRGTDTQYF

D: .
size: .
J: TRBJ2-5
V: TRBV7-6
DNA: TGTGCCAGCAGCTTAGGCTCGCAGGTCTACCAAGAGACCCAGTACTTC
CDR3: CASSLGSQVYQETQYF

D: TRBD1
size: .
J: TRBJ2-3
V: TRBV7-2
DNA: TGTGCCAGCAGCCGGGACAGGGGAGGCACAGATACGCAGTATTTT
CDR3: CASSRDRGGTDTQYF

D: TRBD1
size: .
J: TRBJ1-4
V: TRBV9
DNA: TGTGCCAGCAGCGTTTCCGACCAGGGAACAGGGGAACTGTTTTTT
CDR3: CASSVSDQGTGELFF

D: .
size: .
J: TRBJ1-2
V: TRBV28
DNA: TGTGCCACCCACCCCGGGGGAGGGATCTATGGCTACACCTTC
CDR3: CATHPGGGIYGYTF

D: TRBD1
size: .
J: TRBJ1-1
V: TRBV11-2
DNA: TGTGCCAGCAGCTTAGATCGGAGAATGACAGGGCTTGAAGCTTTCTTT
CDR3: CASSLDRRMTGLEAFF

D: TRBD1
size: .
J: TRBJ1-5
V: TRBV11-2
DNA: TGTGCCAGCAGCTTGACAGGGAATAGCAATCAGCCCCAGCATTTT
CDR3: CASSLTGNSNQPQHF

D: TRBD2
size: once
J: TRBJ2-2
V: TRBV9
DNA: TGTGCCAGCAGCGTAGCTCTAGCGGGGGGGCAAGGCTCCGGGGAGCTGTTTTTT
CDR3: CASSVALAGGQGSGELFF

D: TRBD1
size: .
J: TRBJ1-1
V: TRBV29-1
DNA: TGCAGCGTTGGCGGGACAGCCTTCACTGAAGCTTTCTTT
CDR3: CSVGGTAFTEAFF

D: TRBD1
size: .
J: TRBJ1-3
V: TRBV10-3
DNA: TGTGCCATCAGTCACGACAGGGGAGGAAACACCATATATTTT
CDR3: CAISHDRGGNTIYF